One and the same sample provided the 2 T cell receptor beta chains below, sequenced in a study of CD8 T cells in Susac syndrome. The authors reverse transcribed roughly 0.5 to 1 ug RNA with random hexamers. TCRdb reprocessed the immunoSEQ multiplex PCR reads with MiXCR, giving one entry per CDR3 protein. The sample lists 210,000 or so distinct CDR3 sequences, roughly 92% occurring once. Sequencing input: CD8+ T cells from PBMCs. The receptors were sampled from a human donor with multiple sclerosis.

In this sample, this clonotype turned up once. This chain joins TRBV27 and TRBJ1-4, with D unclear. This CDR3 has 13 residues. CDR1 and CDR2 from the germline V gene are MNHEY and SMNVEV (reference sequence). The germline V and J ends were trimmed by 8 bases and 0 bases, with 7 bases remaining between them. The CDR3 here is CASSHSTNEKLFF. The CDR3 nucleotides are TGTGCCAGCTCACACTCAACTAATGAAAAACTGTTTTTT.

The J gene is TRBJ2-6, the V gene TRBV4-3; D not resolved. This CDR3 is built from 15 residues. Between the trimmed V and J ends, which lost 0 bases and 5 bases, there was a span of 8 bases. The V gene's germline CDR1 is LGHNA and CDR2 YSLEER. The CDR3 region is CASSQDTLRANVLTF. The CDR3 nucleotides read TGCGCCAGCAGCCAAGACACTCTGCGGGCCAACGTCCTGACTTTC.